A selection of T cell receptor beta chains follows, all from one sample in a study of cytomegalovirus exposure and HLA in healthy donors. Some clones are missing from TCRdb's copy, which holds only in-frame ones; the method was immunoSEQ multiplex PCR. Of about 130,000 clones in the sample, about 81% were seen once. Input material: PBMCs. The receptors originated from a woman aged 30 to 39 in good health and CMV-seronegative. CDR3s include the opening cysteine and the closing phenylalanine or tryptophan. D genes are given only for firm matches. Where a row states a size, it is once, few, many or the class of an expanded clone; other rows omit it.

abundance	v_gene	d_gene	j_gene	CDR3aa	CDR3nt
few	TRBV10-3	TRBD2	TRBJ2-1	CAINTGLAGYNEQFF	TGTGCCATCAATACGGGACTAGCGGGTTACAATGAGCAGTTCTTC
.	TRBV13	TRBD2	TRBJ2-1	CASSLGLAGYNEQFF	TGTGCCAGCAGCTTAGGGCTAGCGGGGTACAATGAGCAGTTCTTC
.	TRBV5-5	.	TRBJ1-4	CASSPKLGAGEKLFF	TGTGCCAGCAGCCCCAAGTTGGGGGCAGGAGAAAAACTGTTTTTT
few	TRBV18	TRBD2	TRBJ2-5	CASSPIAGAGETQYF	TGTGCCAGCTCACCGATAGCGGGAGCGGGAGAGACCCAGTACTTC
.	TRBV6-1	.	TRBJ2-1	CASSEYGGDSYNEQFF	TGTGCCAGCAGTGAATACGGCGGGGACTCCTACAATGAGCAGTTCTTC
few	TRBV7-9	.	TRBJ1-1	CASSLVPGLQGTEAFF	TGTGCCAGCAGCTTAGTTCCCGGCCTCCAGGGGACTGAAGCTTTCTTT
.	TRBV9	.	TRBJ2-5	CASSPSITRRQETQYF	TGTGCCAGCAGCCCCAGCATCACTAGACGTCAAGAGACCCAGTACTTC
.	TRBV4-3	.	TRBJ2-7	CASSQVLSTVSEQYF	TGCGCCAGCAGCCAAGTACTATCCACTGTCTCCGAGCAGTACTTC
.	TRBV4-1	TRBD1	TRBJ2-5	CASSQLGQVQETQYF	TGCGCCAGCAGCCAATTAGGACAGGTCCAAGAGACCCAGTACTTC
.	TRBV9	.	TRBJ2-1	CASSVARFGYNEQFF	TGTGCCAGCAGCGTAGCCCGTTTCGGTTACAATGAGCAGTTCTTC
.	TRBV10-3	TRBD1	TRBJ1-5	CAISETGTGMQPQHF	TGTGCCATCAGTGAGACGGGGACAGGAATGCAGCCCCAGCATTTT
.	TRBV18	TRBD1	TRBJ1-4	CASSDRGSTYEKLFF	TGTGCCAGCTCAGACAGGGGGTCGACGTATGAAAAACTGTTTTTT
.	TRBV14	.	TRBJ2-1	CASSQEWGVPYDEQFF	TGTGCCAGCAGCCAAGAGTGGGGAGTCCCCTACGATGAGCAGTTCTTC
.	TRBV5-6	.	TRBJ1-5	CASSSGTMSNQPQHF	TGTGCCAGCAGCTCCGGGACAATGAGCAATCAGCCCCAGCATTTT
.	TRBV4-1	TRBD1	TRBJ1-2	CASSQAWDRSNYGYTF	TGCGCCAGCAGCCAAGCCTGGGACAGATCTAACTATGGCTACACCTTC
few	TRBV4-3	.	TRBJ1-1	CASSPQVQFRNTEAFF	TGCGCCAGCAGCCCACAGGTCCAGTTCAGGAACACTGAAGCTTTCTTT
.	TRBV7-3	TRBD2	TRBJ2-3	CASSFAGTSDDTQYF	TGTGCCAGCAGCTTCGCCGGGACTAGCGACGATACGCAGTATTTT
once	TRBV11-2	.	TRBJ1-4	CASSLGPDKKLFF	TGTGCCAGCAGCTTAGGACCGGACAAAAAACTGTTTTTT
.	TRBV7-8	TRBD2	TRBJ2-3	CASIWGTSGTDTQYF	TGTGCCAGCATATGGGGGACTAGCGGCACAGATACGCAGTATTTT
.	TRBV5-1	.	TRBJ1-5	CASSFWGGNQPQHF	TGCGCCAGCAGCTTTTGGGGCGGCAATCAGCCCCAGCATTTT
few	TRBV23-1	.	TRBJ2-2	CASSPGEQPKNTGELFF	TGCGCCAGCAGTCCAGGGGAACAGCCCAAAAACACCGGGGAGCTGTTTTTT
.	TRBV5-1	.	TRBJ2-7	CASSLSSGRSEQYF	TGCGCCAGCAGCTTGAGTTCAGGGCGAAGCGAGCAGTACTTC
.	TRBV7-9	.	TRBJ1-1	CASSPSGVGTEAFF	TGTGCCAGCAGCCCCTCAGGGGTGGGGACTGAAGCTTTCTTT
.	TRBV13	TRBD2	TRBJ2-3	CASSSTSGGIHTSTDTQYF	TGTGCCAGCAGCTCAACTAGCGGGGGGATTCATACTAGCACAGATACGCAGTATTTT
.	TRBV6-5	TRBD1	TRBJ1-3	CASSWGQRSGNTIYF	TGTGCCAGCAGCTGGGGACAGCGCTCTGGAAACACCATATATTTT
.	TRBV7-2	.	TRBJ2-1	CASSFPGYNEQFF	TGTGCCAGCAGCTTCCCCGGGTACAATGAGCAGTTCTTC
once	TRBV11-1	TRBD1	TRBJ2-3	CASSTRTGVKDTQYF	TGTGCCAGCAGCACTCGGACAGGTGTCAAGGATACGCAGTATTTT
.	TRBV7-2	TRBD2	TRBJ2-5	CASSLEVAGGRETQYF	TGTGCCAGCAGCTTAGAGGTAGCGGGGGGGCGAGAGACCCAGTACTTC
once	TRBV7-2	TRBD2	TRBJ2-3	CASSFGLAGRRSPEDTQYF	TGTGCCAGCAGCTTCGGACTAGCGGGACGCCGCTCGCCGGAAGATACGCAGTATTTT
.	TRBV6-5	.	TRBJ2-1	CASSYSARTEQFF	TGTGCCAGCAGTTACTCAGCGCGAACAGAGCAGTTCTTC
few	TRBV7-2	TRBD2	TRBJ2-7	CASSSRTSGAGASYEQYF	TGTGCCAGCAGCTCAAGGACTAGCGGGGCGGGAGCCTCCTACGAGCAGTACTTC